The 28 T cell receptor beta chains below were found in one sample sequenced in a study of tumor-infiltrating lymphocytes in oesophageal squamous cell carcinoma (dated by TCRdb to the mid-2010s). Library construction relied on PCR. Sequencing was performed on an Illumina HiSeq 2000. In-frame beta chains were kept once TCRdb had trimmed the public reads at Q25 with fastp and called clones with MiXCR. Rows merge per CDR3 protein into single entries with the most common DNA and genes. This sample lists approximately 12,000 distinct CDR3 sequences; around half were detected once. Of the sample, about 24% falls within the top ten clones. Source material: esophageal tumor tissue. Source of these receptors: a male donor with esophageal squamous cell carcinoma.

This clonotype was found once. The V and J genes are TRBV20-1 and TRBJ2-5; TRBD2 matches 15 bases. Near its end, the DNA agrees better with TRBJ2-1, so the J call may be wrong. This CDR3 spans 17 amino acids. CDR1 and CDR2 (germline): DFQATT, SNEGSKA (reference sequence). Here the CDR3 reads CSAIGTSGGISYNEQFF. DNA of the CDR3: TGCAGTGCTATTGGGACTAGCGGGGGGATCTCCTACAATGAGCAGTTCTTC.

This clonotype was detected only a few times. In nucleotides, the CDR3 is TGTGCCAGCAGCTTAGGGACAGGGGCAGAGACCCAGTACTTC. Its translation: CASSLGTGAETQYF. The rearrangement links TRBV7-6 to TRBJ2-5, with TRBD1 matching 9 bases. Germline V gene sequence: CDR1 SGHVS, CDR2 FNYEAQ. The CDR3 is 14 residues long. V was pared by 1 base and J by 4 bases, with 1 base of the junction left unmatched.

This clonotype was observed once. The chain recombines TRBV7-8 with TRBJ1-6, with TRBD1 as a possible D gene (6 bases). CDR1 and CDR2 (germline): SGHVS, FQNEAQ. CDR3 length equals 13 residues. V lost 6 bases and J lost 9, with 12 bases in between. The CDR3 region is CASSPGARSPLHF. Written as DNA, the CDR3 is TGTGCCAGCAGTCCAGGGGCACGTTCACCCCTCCACTTT.

The genes are TRBV28 and TRBJ2-6; the match to TRBD1 covers 7 bases. From germline, CDR1 is MDHEN and CDR2 SYDVKM. The CDR3 length is 18 residues. Germline trimming cut 3 bases from V and 0 bases from J; bases unmatched to any gene: 8. CDR3 bases: TGTGCCAGCAGTTTGTGGCAGGGGGATAGCTCTGGGGCCAACGTCCTGACTTTC. This sequence encodes CASSLWQGDSSGANVLTF.

This clonotype has more than one count but fewer than ten. This chain links TRBV7-3 with TRBJ2-1; TRBD2 aligns across 8 bases. Germline lookup yields CDR1 SGHTA and CDR2 FQGTGA. CDR3 length: 14 residues. With 2 bases clipped from V and 9 bases from J, the junction kept 6 bases outside the gene matches. CDR3 protein: CASSLEREFTEQFF. CDR3 bases: TGTGCCAGCAGCTTAGAGCGGGAGTTCACTGAGCAGTTCTTC.

The gene calls are TRBV7-3 and TRBJ2-5; D possibly uses TRBD1 or TRBD2 (6 bases each). CDR1 is SGHTA and CDR2 is FQGTGA in the germline V gene. This CDR3 has 13 residues. V was pared by 4 bases and J by 4 bases, with 10 bases between. CDR3 in DNA: TGTGCCAGCAGCTCACAGGGAGGAGAGACCCAGTACTTC. This encodes CASSSQGGETQYF.

This rearrangement joins TRBV7-6 to TRBJ2-5, with 8 bases that match TRBD1. The DNA end is a closer match to TRBJ2-7, so the J assignment may be wrong. CDR1 SGHVS and CDR2 FNYEAQ come from the germline V gene. The CDR3 spans 16 residues. The CDR3 here is CASSLRTGPYSYEQYF. CDR3 DNA: TGTGCCAGCAGCCTCCGGACAGGGCCTTACTCCTACGAGCAGTACTTC.

The V call is TRBV6-1, the J call TRBJ2-3, with TRBD1 as a possible D gene (5 bases). Matching the DNA end better, TRBJ2-1 makes the J call doubtful. There are 13 residues in the CDR3. Germline V gives CDR1 MNHNS, CDR2 SASEGT. The CDR3 nucleotides are TGTGCCAGCGGCCAGACAGCTTACAATGAGCAGTTCTTC. Its translation: CASGQTAYNEQFF.

The chain uses TRBV7-8 and TRBJ2-6; a possible D gene is TRBD2 (8 bases). Trimming pared 5 bases from V and 0 bases from J, leaving 17 bases between. CDR1 SGHVS and CDR2 FQNEAQ come from the germline V gene. The CDR3 is 18 residues long. The chain's CDR3 is CASSQGGLDFSGANVLTF. The CDR3 nucleotides read TGTGCCAGCAGCCAGGGGGGACTAGATTTCTCTGGGGCCAACGTCCTGACTTTC.

This clonotype is classed as medium-sized. This chain joins TRBV12-3 or TRBV12-4 and TRBJ2-7; D not certain. Deletions cut 6 bases from V and 7 bases from J, with 10 bases between. The CDR3 length is 11 residues. The CDR3 sequence is CASSHYNEQYF. The CDR3 DNA is TGTGCCAGCAGCCATTACAATGAGCAGTACTTC.

By sample fraction, this clonotype is medium-sized. The chain carries TRBV10-1 and TRBJ1-1; D is unclear. Deletions cut 3 bases from V and 6 bases from J, with 5 bases between. The CDR3 runs to 11 residues. Looked up from germline, CDR1 is WNHNN and CDR2 is SYGVQD (reference sequence). CDR3 sequence: CASSDGAEAFF. The CDR3 nucleotides are TGCGCCAGCAGTGACGGGGCTGAAGCTTTCTTT.

This clonotype was detected only a few times. V usage is TRBV7-6 and J usage is TRBJ2-6; weak D call: TRBD1 (6 bases). Germline V gene sequence: CDR1 SGHVS, CDR2 FNYEAQ. CDR3 length equals 16 residues. V was trimmed by 5 bases and J by 2 bases, leaving 13 bases between them. The chain's CDR3 is CASSQGIGTGANVLTF. CDR3 DNA sequence: TGTGCCAGCAGCCAGGGGATCGGGACTGGGGCCAACGTCCTGACTTTC.

The chain combines TRBV7-6 with TRBJ2-1; D call uncertain. The V gene lost 1 base and the J gene lost 7 bases, with 5 bases spanning the gap. Germline CDR1 reads SGHVS; CDR2 reads FNYEAQ. The CDR3 has 12 amino acids. The CDR3 DNA sequence: TGTGCCAGCAGCTTAGGGTTTAATGAGCAGTTCTTC. Protein: CASSLGFNEQFF.

In its sample, this clonotype was seen a few times. This rearrangement joins TRBV20-1 to TRBJ2-3; D possibly corresponds to TRBD2 (6 bases). V was cut by 8 bases and J by 2 bases, with 17 bases left in between. The germline CDR1 and CDR2 sequences are DFQATT and SNEGSKA (reference sequence). The length of the CDR3 is 14 residues. The chain's CDR3 is CSSRGVGATDTQYF. Written as DNA, the CDR3 is TGCAGTTCTCGCGGGGTAGGGGCCACAGATACGCAGTATTTT.

This clonotype was seen only once. The rearrangement uses TRBV11-1 and TRBJ2-7, with 13 bases identical to TRBD2. V was clipped by 3 bases and J by 7 bases; unmatched bases: 12. The V gene's germline CDR1 is SGHAT and CDR2 FQDESV (reference sequence). This CDR3 has 17 residues. In DNA, the CDR3 is TGTGCCAGCAGCTTCCCCGGGACTAGCGGGGATTACAATGAGCAGTACTTC. Its protein is CASSFPGTSGDYNEQYF.

V usage is TRBV5-6 and J usage is TRBJ2-3, with D possibly TRBD2 on 6 matching bases. Trimming removed 4 bases from V and 1 base from J, with 13 bases in between. CDR3 length: 15 residues. CDR1 SGHDT and CDR2 YYEEEE come from the germline V gene. Written as DNA, the CDR3 is TGTGCCAGCAGCCTTTCGGGACTCCGCACAGATACGCAGTATTTT. Translating it yields CASSLSGLRTDTQYF.

The chain has TRBV7-8 and TRBJ2-7; D is possibly TRBD1 (6 bases). Deletions cut 5 bases from V and 4 bases from J, with 18 bases between. The CDR3 has 15 residues. Germline V gives CDR1 SGHVS, CDR2 FQNEAQ. CDR3 DNA: TGTGCCAGCAGCCCAAGGGGGACGGGTCCGTACGAGCAGTACTTC. Its translation is CASSPRGTGPYEQYF. The entire variable domain, with the rest obtained from reference TRBV7-8 and TRBJ2-7, is as follows: GAGVSQSPRYKVAKRGQDVALRCDPISGHVSLFWYQQALGQGPEFLTYFQNEAQLDKSGLPSDRFFAERPEGSVSTLKIQRTQQEDSAVYLCASSPRGTGPYEQYFGPGTRLTVT.

J is TRBJ2-4 and V is TRBV7-2; 12 nucleotides line up with TRBD2. TRBJ2-1 matches the DNA end more closely, so the J call is doubtful. Germline lookup yields CDR1 SGHTA and CDR2 FQGNSA. The CDR3 covers 15 residues. The DNA of the CDR3 is TGTGCCAGCAGCGCCGCACTAGCGGGAGGTAATGAGCAGTTCTTC. Translation gives CASSAALAGGNEQFF.

This clonotype was detected only a few times. The chain is built from TRBV7-2 and TRBJ2-5; TRBD1 is a possible D gene (6 bases). Trimming cost V 7 bases and J 7 bases, with 13 bases left between them. This CDR3 contains 12 residues. CDR1 and CDR2 (germline): SGHTA, FQGNSA. CDR3 bases: TGTGCCAGCACCCTCTTAGGGGGGACCCAGTACTTC. Encoded protein: CASTLLGGTQYF.

The chain has TRBV7-9 and TRBJ1-1; 9 nucleotides agree with TRBD1. After removal of 1 base from V and 0 bases from J, the junction contained 9 bases not matched to a gene. This CDR3 contains 18 residues. CDR1 SEHNR and CDR2 FQNEAQ come from the germline V gene (reference sequence). The CDR3 DNA sequence: TGTGCCAGCAGCTTAGGACGCGGGAGGGACAGGGTGAACACTGAAGCTTTCTTT. It specifies CASSLGRGRDRVNTEAFF.

This chain links TRBV7-2 with TRBJ2-1, with TRBD1 as a possible D gene (6 bases). The assigned J gene may be wrong: the sequence end matches TRBJ2-7 better. The CDR3 runs to 16 residues. Germline V gene sequence: CDR1 SGHTA, CDR2 FQGNSA. CDR3: CASSFYATGKYNEQYF. The CDR3 DNA follows: TGTGCCAGCAGCTTCTACGCAACAGGGAAGTACAATGAGCAGTACTTC.

The sample holds one count of this clonotype. The chain's CDR3 is CASSFGQGYEQYF. The CDR3 DNA sequence: TGTGCCAGCAGCTTCGGTCAGGGTTACGAGCAGTACTTC. This chain uses TRBV7-6 with TRBJ2-3, with D maybe TRBD1 (5 bases). Near its end, the DNA agrees better with TRBJ2-7, so the J call may be wrong. The germline CDR1 and CDR2 sequences are SGHVS and FNYEAQ. The CDR3 consists of 13 residues.

By sample share, this clonotype is large (0.1 to 1%). The J gene is TRBJ1-5, the V gene TRBV7-8, with a possible D match to TRBD1 (5 bases). Trimming shortened V by 8 bases and J by 6 bases, and 20 bases separated the two germline ends. The length of the CDR3 is 15 residues. CDR1 is SGHVS and CDR2 is FQNEAQ in the germline V gene. The CDR3 loop is CASSRDSLSGQPQHF. As DNA, the CDR3 is TGTGCCAGCTCCAGGGATTCCTTAAGTGGTCAGCCCCAGCATTTT.

At least ten counts were recorded for this clonotype. The gene calls are TRBV11-2 and TRBJ2-1; TRBD2 aligns across 7 bases. The assigned J gene may be wrong: the sequence end matches TRBJ2-7 better. The CDR3 has 15 amino acids. Germline assignment: CDR1 SGHAT and CDR2 FQNNGV. The CDR3 bases are TGTGCCAGCAGCTCAGACCGGGGGGTAGGATACGAGCAGTACTTC. This encodes CASSSDRGVGYEQYF.

This clonotype was observed a few times. The J gene is TRBJ1-1, the V gene TRBV7-2; 7 bases are a match to TRBD1. Germline V lookup: CDR1 SGHTA, CDR2 FQGNSA. With 6 bases clipped from V and 1 base from J, the junction kept 5 bases outside the gene matches. The CDR3 runs 14 residues. CDR3 residues: CASRGQSTNTEAFF. CDR3 DNA: TGTGCCAGCAGGGGACAGTCTACGAACACTGAAGCTTTCTTT.

This clonotype has a handful of counts. This sequence joins TRBV15 and TRBJ2-1, with 13 nucleotides matching TRBD2. This CDR3 is 14 amino acids long. CDR1 is LNHNV and CDR2 is YYDKDF in the germline V gene (reference sequence). Trimming removed 3 bases from V and 7 bases from J; junction bases left unmatched: 0. CDR3 amino acids: CATSRTSGRNEQFF. CDR3 bases: TGTGCCACCAGCAGGACTAGCGGGAGGAATGAGCAGTTCTTC.

This clonotype was recorded only once. The rearrangement uses TRBV7-9 and TRBJ2-3; TRBD1 aligns across 7 bases. TRBJ2-7 matches the DNA end more closely, so the J call is doubtful. This CDR3 is built from 16 residues. CDR1 SEHNR and CDR2 FQNEAQ come from the germline V gene (reference sequence). The CDR3 coding sequence is TGTGCCAGCAGCTCCCAGGGGGTGAAAAGCACAGATACGCAGTACTTC. Residues: CASSSQGVKSTDTQYF.

The chain has TRBV5-1 and TRBJ2-7; 7 bases line up with TRBD1. V lost 0 bases and J lost 4; bases outside the gene matches: 7. CDR1 and CDR2 (germline): SGHRS, YFSETQ. This CDR3 spans 15 amino acids. CDR3 region: CASSLAFGQDYEQYF. The CDR3 nucleotides read TGCGCCAGCAGCTTGGCGTTTGGACAGGATTACGAGCAGTACTTC.